This TCR beta chain was identified during a study of neurological immune-mediated disorders. With regard to this clonotype: Germline and junction disagree at one end, which may indicate a read error.

5'RACE generated cDNA with 10-nucleotide random UMIs. TCRdb processed the 5' RACE reads anew with MiXCR; each CDR3 protein has one entry. Seen here are tens of thousands of distinct CDR3 sequences, less than 25% observed once, and the top ten hold 3.5% to 5.5%. The time point denotes: technical triplicate 2. This TCR came from a man in his 60s with HTLV-1-associated myelopathy (HAM/TSP). Source material: PBMCs.

CDR3 sequence reads: CASSFGGGSVGENQYF. In DNA, the CDR3 is TGTGCCAGCAGTTTCGGTGGCGGGAGTGTCGGGGAGAACCAGTACTTC. The chain recombines TRBV12-3 or TRBV12-4 with TRBJ2-5, with 7 bases fitting TRBD2. The CDR3 has 16 amino acids.